This TCR beta chain was identified in a study of blood T cell repertoires in COVID-19. For the study at large: The United States, Italy and Spain provided the acute and convalescent COVID-19 samples. The analysed material was cDNA or gDNA that came from T cells, B-cell-depleted T cells, or PBMCs.

Those enrolled in Seattle joined during active infection and were followed longitudinally afterward. TCRdb's table, derived via immunoSEQ multiplex PCR, lists solely in-frame clones and lacks some. Of some 300,000 clones in the sample, 80% to 90% are singletons; the top ten hold about 6%. The CDR3 totals 13 residues. Germline V gene data show CDR1 as KGHDR and CDR2 as SFDVKD. Trimming shortened V by 4 bases and J by 7 bases, and 12 bases separated the two germline ends. The receptor's source is a woman in her forties or fifties with COVID-19, enrolled during active disease. J is TRBJ1-2 and V is TRBV24-1, with D perhaps TRBD1 (5 bases). Specimen: peripheral blood. CDR3 residues: CATSEGAYRGYTF. In DNA form, the CDR3 reads TGTGCCACCAGTGAAGGGGCATATCGTGGCTACACCTTC.